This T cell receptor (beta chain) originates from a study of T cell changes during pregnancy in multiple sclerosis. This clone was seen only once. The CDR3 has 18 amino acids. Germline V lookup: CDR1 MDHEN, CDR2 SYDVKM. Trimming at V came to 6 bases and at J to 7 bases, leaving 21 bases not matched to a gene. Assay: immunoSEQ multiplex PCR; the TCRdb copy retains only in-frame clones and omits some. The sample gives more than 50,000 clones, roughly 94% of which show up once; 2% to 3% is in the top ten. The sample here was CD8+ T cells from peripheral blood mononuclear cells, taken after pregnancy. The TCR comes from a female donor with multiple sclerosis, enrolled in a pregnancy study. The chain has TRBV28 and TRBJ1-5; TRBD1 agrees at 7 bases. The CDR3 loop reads CASRHVGAGGAPRQPQHF. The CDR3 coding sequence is TGTGCCAGCAGGCATGTAGGGGCAGGGGGAGCGCCACGACAGCCCCAGCATTTT.